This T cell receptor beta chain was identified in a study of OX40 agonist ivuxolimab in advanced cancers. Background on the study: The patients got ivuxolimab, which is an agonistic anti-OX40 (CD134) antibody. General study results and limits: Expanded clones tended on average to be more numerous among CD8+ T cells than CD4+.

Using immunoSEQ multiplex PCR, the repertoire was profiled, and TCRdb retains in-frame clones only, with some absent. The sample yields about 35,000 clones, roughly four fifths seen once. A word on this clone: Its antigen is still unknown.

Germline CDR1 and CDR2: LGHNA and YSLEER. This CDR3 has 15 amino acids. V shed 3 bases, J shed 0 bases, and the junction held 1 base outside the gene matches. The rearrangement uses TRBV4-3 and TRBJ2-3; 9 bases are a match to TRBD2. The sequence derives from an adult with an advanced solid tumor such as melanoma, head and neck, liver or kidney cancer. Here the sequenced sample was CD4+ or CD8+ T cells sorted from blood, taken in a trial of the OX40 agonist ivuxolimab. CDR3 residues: CASSHLAGSTDTQYF. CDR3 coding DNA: TGCGCCAGCAGCCACCTAGCGGGGAGCACAGATACGCAGTATTTT.